The clone carrying this T cell receptor (beta chain) turned up a few times. Its antigen is undetermined. Unique molecular identifiers were in the cDNA, with template-switch universal primer binding. Using its own MiXCR run on the 5' RACE reads, TCRdb lists one record per CDR3 protein. Among about 280,000 distinct CDR3 sequences listed, roughly 8.6% were seen once. These data are taken from a study of identical twins. Points from the study as a whole: Whereas memory repertoires showed no such difference, abundant cord blood beta clonotypes carried fewer insertions.

These data also formed part of another study, on yellow fever vaccine responses in identical twins.

The sequencing input was memory (CD45RO+) T cells sorted from blood. The TCR sequence derives from a woman aged 18-29 years in good health.

CDR3 loop: CSAATPGGPTGELFF. The CDR3 DNA is TGCAGTGCCGCTACCCCAGGGGGGCCCACCGGGGAGCTGTTTTTT. The V call is TRBV20-1, the J call TRBJ2-2; TRBD1 is a possible D gene (7 bases). The germline V gene has CDR1 DFQATT and CDR2 SNEGSKA (reference sequence). V was pared by 6 bases and J by 4 bases, with 18 bases between. The CDR3 spans 15 residues.